A selection of T cell receptor beta chains follows, all from one sample in a study of T cells in Graves' hyperthyroidism and ophthalmopathy. TCRdb called the multiplex PCR reads again in MiXCR, with one record for every CDR3 protein. The repertoire includes 500,000 to 600,000 distinct CDR3 sequences, approximately 15% of them detected once, and approximately 18% sits in the top ten. Sequencing was carried out using blood. These TCRs come from a woman younger than 35 with Graves' hyperthyroidism. The conserved cysteine and the conserved F or W are not part of the CDR3 here.

j_gene	v_gene	CDR3aa
TRBJ2-1	TRBV11-3	ASSLESWEGHEQF
TRBJ1-6	TRBV20-1	SARLLGAPNSPLH
TRBJ1-2	TRBV5-5	ASSLETIGYT
TRBJ2-5	TRBV7-6	ASSDRETQY
TRBJ2-7	TRBV4-2	ASSQEDRGYYEQY
TRBJ2-1	TRBV18	ASSPQGRGFGNEQF
TRBJ2-1	TRBV5-1	ASSSPDAGQFNEQF
TRBJ1-2	TRBV11-2	ASSLDWGSYGYT
TRBJ2-7	TRBV5-1	ASSLEGTGSYEQY
TRBJ1-5	TRBV7-2	ASSSRALAQPQH
TRBJ2-2	TRBV5-1	ASRPDINTGELF
TRBJ2-4	TRBV29-1	SVDGRGNIQY
TRBJ2-7	TRBV20-1	SATAGTFSYEQY
TRBJ2-3	TRBV6-1	ASSNLESRTDTQY
TRBJ1-6	TRBV2	ASSGQGLLGPLH
TRBJ2-1	TRBV24-1	ATSAGQGGFWNEQF
TRBJ2-1	TRBV20-1	SGRGRSSYNEQF
TRBJ2-7	TRBV29-1	SVDIQGNEQY
TRBJ2-7	TRBV29-1	SVAGTSRAEQY
TRBJ1-2	TRBV7-9	ASSRPGRGYGYT
TRBJ1-2	TRBV19	ASSMERGRGPCGYT
TRBJ2-1	TRBV19	ASMRSTGSYNEQF
TRBJ1-1	TRBV3-1	ASTLGGRAAF
TRBJ2-5	TRBV29-1	SVFKGLASGTARETQY
TRBJ2-4	TRBV12-3/TRBV12-4	ASSKLAGGFDIQY
TRBJ2-2	TRBV9	ASSVEAGLNTGELF
TRBJ2-2	TRBV12-3/TRBV12-4	ASSYWTGELF
TRBJ1-4	TRBV6-2/TRBV6-3	ASTYGAATNEKLF
TRBJ2-5	TRBV28	ASVAGGQETQY
TRBJ1-6	TRBV19	ASSGDRGISPLH
TRBJ2-7	TRBV28	ASSPGPAYEQY
TRBJ2-5	TRBV29-1	SVADAGNLETQY
TRBJ1-2	TRBV29-1	STWTGVDHGYT